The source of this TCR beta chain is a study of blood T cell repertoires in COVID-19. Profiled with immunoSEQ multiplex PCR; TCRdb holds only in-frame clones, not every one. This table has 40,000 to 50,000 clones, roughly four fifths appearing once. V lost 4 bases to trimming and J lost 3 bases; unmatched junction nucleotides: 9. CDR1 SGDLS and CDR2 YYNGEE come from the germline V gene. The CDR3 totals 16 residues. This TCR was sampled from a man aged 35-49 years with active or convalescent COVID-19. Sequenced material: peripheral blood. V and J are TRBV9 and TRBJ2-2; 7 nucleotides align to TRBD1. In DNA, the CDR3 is TGTGCCAGCAGCCTGACAGGGAATGAGGACACCGGGGAGCTGTTTTTT. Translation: CASSLTGNEDTGELFF.